What follows is one T cell receptor (beta chain) and its context. MiXCR, applied by TCRdb to the RT-PCR reads, yields one record per CDR3 protein. Here the sample spans 400,000 to 650,000 distinct CDR3 sequences, 6% to 9% being singletons. The data belong to a study of response to subunit inactivated influenza vaccine. Trimming stripped 0 bases from V and 0 bases from J, with 6 bases between. This CDR3 is 14 amino acids long. Germline assignment: CDR1 DFQATT and CDR2 SNEGSKA (reference sequence). The sequenced sample was PBMCs from blood, obtained around 25 months after vaccination. The clonotype originates from a man in his fifties or sixties who received an inactivated influenza vaccine. V is TRBV20-1 and J is TRBJ1-5; D unresolved. The CDR3 protein is CSARDDLSNQPQHF. DNA of the CDR3: TGCAGTGCTAGAGATGATCTTAGCAATCAGCCCCAGCATTTT.